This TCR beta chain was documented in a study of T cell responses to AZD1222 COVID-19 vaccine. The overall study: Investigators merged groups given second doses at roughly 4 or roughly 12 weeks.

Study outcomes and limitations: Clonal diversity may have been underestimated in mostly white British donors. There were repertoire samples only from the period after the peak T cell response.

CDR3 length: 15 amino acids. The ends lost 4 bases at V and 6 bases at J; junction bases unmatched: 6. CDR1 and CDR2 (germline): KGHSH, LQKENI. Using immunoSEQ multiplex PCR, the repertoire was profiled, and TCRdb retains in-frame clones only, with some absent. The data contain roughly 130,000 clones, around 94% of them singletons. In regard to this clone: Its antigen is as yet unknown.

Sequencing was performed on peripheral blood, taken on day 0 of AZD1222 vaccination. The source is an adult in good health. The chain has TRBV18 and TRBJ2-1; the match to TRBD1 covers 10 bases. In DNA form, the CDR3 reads TGTGCCAGCTCACAAACTAGGACAGGGGGCAATGAGCAGTTCTTC. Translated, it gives CASSQTRTGGNEQFF.